The clone carrying this T cell receptor (beta chain) was found a few times. Original handling: Quantification of nucleated cells was approximated via reference gene primer amplification. Sequencing used immunoSEQ multiplex PCR; TCRdb keeps in-frame clones, though not all of them. V and J calls and clone size are those listed in that table; D and trimming were worked out from the DNA. The sample lists 180,000 or so clones, 86% occurring once. The sample originates from a study of blood T cell repertoires in COVID-19. Study members were between roughly 18 and 100 years old and lived in roughly 24 US regions. Participants were placed into cohorts based on the clinical history they reported. Germline values: CDR1 SGHRS, CDR2 YFSETQ. V lost 0 bases and J lost 2, with 6 bases in between. The CDR3 has 15 residues.

The genes are TRBV5-1 and TRBJ1-6, with a possible D match to TRBD1 (6 bases). The receptor was isolated from a woman between 25 and 40 years old who had recovered from COVID-19. Source material: PBMCs or T cells enriched from blood (not recorded which). The chain's CDR3 is CASSLEGAYNSPLHF. The DNA for the CDR3 is TGCGCCAGCAGCTTGGAGGGGGCCTATAATTCACCCCTCCACTTT.